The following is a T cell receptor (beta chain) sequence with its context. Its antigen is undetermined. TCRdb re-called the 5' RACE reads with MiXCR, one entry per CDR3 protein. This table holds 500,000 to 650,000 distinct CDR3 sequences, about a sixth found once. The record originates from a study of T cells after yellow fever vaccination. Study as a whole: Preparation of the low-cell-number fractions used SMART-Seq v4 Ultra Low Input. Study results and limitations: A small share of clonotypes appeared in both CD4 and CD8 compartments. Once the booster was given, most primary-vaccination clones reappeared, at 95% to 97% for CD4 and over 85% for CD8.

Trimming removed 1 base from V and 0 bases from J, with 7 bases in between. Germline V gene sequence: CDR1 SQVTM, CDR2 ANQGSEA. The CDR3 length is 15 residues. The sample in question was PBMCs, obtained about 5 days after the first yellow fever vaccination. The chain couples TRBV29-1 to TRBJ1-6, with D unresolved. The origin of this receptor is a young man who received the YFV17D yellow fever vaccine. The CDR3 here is CSVEVRASYNSPLHF. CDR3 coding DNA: TGCAGCGTTGAAGTCCGGGCCTCCTATAATTCACCCCTCCACTTT.